The 25 T cell receptor beta chains below all came from one sample that was sequenced in a study of blood T cell repertoires in COVID-19. Produced via immunoSEQ multiplex PCR; TCRdb's table is partial and in-frame only. The sample consists of under 200,000 clones, over 80% of them appearing once. The specimen sequenced was peripheral blood. The receptors were gathered from a woman between 40 and 50 years old with acute or convalescent COVID-19.

This clone appeared once. The chain uses TRBV24-1 and TRBJ2-5; D not resolved. CDR3 size: 12 residues. Germline V gene sequence: CDR1 KGHDR, CDR2 SFDVKD. The V and J ends lost 1 base and 3 bases respectively, with 2 bases between them. The CDR3 reads CATSDFEETQYF. The CDR3 DNA is TGTGCCACCAGTGATTTCGAAGAGACCCAGTACTTC.

The table lists this clone with a few counts. The gene calls are TRBV7-8 and TRBJ1-1; 8 nucleotides match TRBD1. Trimming took 7 bases from V and 4 from J; bases not matched to a gene: 11. Germline V gene lookup returns CDR1 SGHVS and CDR2 FQNEAQ. The CDR3 extends over 15 amino acids. CDR3 protein: CASNPGQGGRTEAFF. The CDR3 DNA follows: TGTGCCAGCAACCCCGGACAGGGAGGTCGCACTGAAGCTTTCTTT.

This chain links TRBV24-1 with TRBJ2-4; 7 positions agree with TRBD1. CDR1 and CDR2 (germline): KGHDR, SFDVKD. The CDR3 has 16 amino acids. The junction had 10 bases not matched to a gene; V was cut back by 9 bases and J by 0 bases. The CDR3 nucleotides are TGTGCCACCGGGGAGACAGGGTACTTAGCCAAAAACATTCAGTACTTC. It is translated as CATGETGYLAKNIQYF.

This clone was found a few times. The chain recombines TRBV19 with TRBJ1-5; D is unclear. Germline CDR1 LNHDA, CDR2 SQIVND (reference sequence). The V end was cut by 3 bases, the J end by 2 bases, with 17 bases between. The CDR3 extends over 17 amino acids. CDR3 protein: CASSIAKRKRGNQPQHF. CDR3 in DNA: TGTGCCAGTAGTATTGCGAAGCGGAAAAGGGGCAATCAGCCCCAGCATTTT.

A note on this clone: The junction departs from the called germline gene at one end, perhaps through a read error. This sequence joins TRBV27 and TRBJ1-6, with 9 bases identical to TRBD1. Germline-derived CDR1 and CDR2 are MNHEY and SMNVEV (reference sequence). This CDR3 region has 13 residues. DNA of the CDR3: TGCCCTTCTAGCCGGGACAGGGTGGGCACCCTCCACTTT. Translation: CPSSRDRVGTLHF.

The V and J genes are TRBV5-1 and TRBJ2-6, with D uncertain. V was pared by 4 bases and J by 1 base, with 9 bases between. Germline CDR1 reads SGHRS; CDR2 reads YFSETQ. The CDR3 is made up of 15 amino acids. CDR3 DNA: TGCGCCAGCAGCGTCAGTCTGTCTGGGGCCAACGTCCTGACTTTC. Translating gives CASSVSLSGANVLTF.

There are a few counts of this clone. V usage is TRBV19 and J usage is TRBJ1-1; D is ambiguous. Germline lookup yields CDR1 LNHDA and CDR2 SQIVND (reference sequence). The CDR3 is made up of 14 amino acids. V lost 1 base, J lost 1 base, and 7 bases lay in between. The CDR3 spells CASSIVPGNTEAFF. The CDR3 nucleotides read TGTGCCAGTAGTATAGTCCCAGGGAACACTGAAGCTTTCTTT.

The table lists this clone with a few counts. The chain couples TRBV7-2 to TRBJ1-1; D perhaps matches TRBD1 (5 bases). This CDR3 is 14 amino acids long. CDR1 and CDR2 (germline): SGHTA, FQGNSA. V shed 6 bases and J shed 4 bases, with 15 bases lying between them. CDR3 sequence (DNA): TGTGCCAGCAGTGCGGGGACGAAGAGCACTGAAGCTTTCTTT. Translation gives CASSAGTKSTEAFF.

The DNA of the CDR3 is TGTGCCAGCAGTGAACGGGGGGGGCAGGCCTACAATGAGCAGTTCTTC. Its protein product is CASSERGGQAYNEQFF. The rearrangement links TRBV2 to TRBJ2-1; 8 bases agree with TRBD2. CDR3 length equals 16 residues. Germline V gene lookup returns CDR1 SNHLY and CDR2 FYNNEI. Trimming took 2 bases from V and 2 from J; bases not matched to a gene: 5.

The rearrangement joins TRBV7-2 to TRBJ2-7; 7 bases match TRBD2. CDR3 length equals 16 residues. Trimming took 5 bases from V and 0 from J; bases not matched to a gene: 10. The germline V gene encodes CDR1 SGHTA and CDR2 FQGNSA. CDR3 bases: TGTGCCAGCAGCCCTATAGCGGGCCCACCCTCCTACGAGCAGTACTTC. Amino acids: CASSPIAGPPSYEQYF.

This clone was recorded once. V and J are TRBV5-4 and TRBJ2-2; D possibly corresponds to TRBD2 (6 bases). Per the germline V gene, CDR1 is SGHNT and CDR2 is YYREEE (reference sequence). There are 17 residues in the CDR3. V shed 0 bases and J shed 6 bases, with 18 bases lying between them. CDR3 DNA sequence: TGTGCCAGCAGCTTGGTGGGTGGGAGGAGGAGTTCCGGGGAGCTGTTTTTT. It codes for CASSLVGGRRSSGELFF. The whole variable domain, remainder taken from reference TRBV5-4 and TRBJ2-2, is ETGVTQSPTHLIKTRGQQVTLRCSSQSGHNTVSWYQQALGQGPQFIFQYYREEENGRGNFPPRFSGLQFPNYSSELNVNALELDDSALYLCASSLVGGRRSSGELFFGEGSRLTVL.

The chain has TRBV3-1 (or the pseudogene TRBV3-2) and TRBJ1-4, with 8 positions matching TRBD1. V gave up 6 bases and J gave up 6 bases; unmatched junction bases: 6. Per germline, CDR1 LGHDT and CDR2 YNNKEL (reference sequence). The CDR3 totals 14 residues. This CDR3 reads CASRGQGLHEKLFF. The CDR3 region has the DNA TGTGCCAGCAGAGGACAGGGTCTTCATGAAAAACTGTTTTTT.

The chain is built from TRBV29-1 and TRBJ2-5, with a tentative D call TRBD1 (5 bases). Germline V gene lookup returns CDR1 SQVTM and CDR2 ANQGSEA. Trimming removed 2 bases from V and 5 bases from J, with 12 bases in between. CDR3 length: 13 amino acids. The DNA for the CDR3 is TGCAGCGTTGAATGGGGCGACGGGGAGACCCAGTACTTC. Encoded protein: CSVEWGDGETQYF. Drawing the rest from reference TRBV29-1 and TRBJ2-5, the complete variable domain is SAVISQKPSRDICQRGTSLTIQCQVDSQVTMMFWYRQQPGQSLTLIATANQGSEATYESGFVIDKFPISRPNLTFSTLTVSNMSPEDSSIYLCSVEWGDGETQYFGPGTRLLVL.

The sample holds one count of this clone. The chain recombines TRBV5-4 with TRBJ1-2; D is uncertain. The CDR3 has 15 amino acids. Germline V gene lookup returns CDR1 SGHNT and CDR2 YYREEE (reference sequence). The V and J ends lost 4 bases and 3 bases respectively, with 16 bases between them. CDR3 amino acids: CASSHPLGEDYGYTF. The CDR3 nucleotides read TGTGCCAGCAGCCATCCTCTCGGAGAGGACTATGGCTACACCTTC.

CDR3 sequence: CASTLGGQPQHF. CDR3 bases: TGTGCCAGCACTCTGGGAGGGCAGCCCCAGCATTTT. This chain uses TRBV28 with TRBJ1-5, with D unresolved. Per the germline V gene, CDR1 is MDHEN and CDR2 is SYDVKM. Trimming cost V 7 bases and J 7 bases, with 11 bases left between them. This CDR3 comprises 12 residues.

This clone has just one count. Different DNA sequences within this sample yield the same CDR3. This chain uses TRBV5-1 with TRBJ2-2; possible D gene TRBD2, 6 bases. CDR1 and CDR2 (germline): SGHRS, YFSETQ. This CDR3 has 13 residues. Trimming pared 5 bases from V and 5 bases from J, leaving 10 bases between. CDR3 sequence: CASRSEGTGELFF. The DNA for the CDR3 is TGCGCCAGCAGGTCGGAGGGGACCGGGGAGCTGTTTTTT.

This chain links TRBV30 with TRBJ1-1; no clear D. The CDR3 is 15 residues long. Trimming stripped 3 bases from V and 4 bases from J, with 18 bases between. CDR1 and CDR2 (germline): GTSNPN, SVGIG (reference sequence). The CDR3 is CAWRGGVWAGTEAFF. The CDR3 DNA reads TGTGCCTGGAGAGGTGGTGTTTGGGCTGGCACTGAAGCTTTCTTT.

The rearrangement links TRBV27 to TRBJ2-6; no firm D call. Germline V gene sequence: CDR1 MNHEY, CDR2 SMNVEV (reference sequence). Trimming left V 8 bases short and J 12 bases short, with 23 bases between. The length of the CDR3 is 15 residues. As DNA, the CDR3 is TGTGCCAGCGGTCGCCAACATATTACCCAAAGCGTCCTGACTTTC. Translating gives CASGRQHITQSVLTF.

The chain carries TRBV18 and TRBJ2-2; TRBD2 aligns across 8 bases. The germline V gene has CDR1 KGHSH and CDR2 LQKENI. The CDR3 consists of 16 residues. V trimming: 3 bases; J trimming: 0 bases; junction bases outside the gene matches: 3. In DNA, the CDR3 is TGTGCCAGCTCACCTAGCGGGGCTACGAACACCGGGGAGCTGTTTTTT. Its translation is CASSPSGATNTGELFF.

The chain links TRBV7-9 to TRBJ2-3, with 10 bases fitting TRBD1. Per germline, CDR1 SEHNR and CDR2 FQNEAQ (reference sequence). V gave up 4 bases and J gave up 7 bases; unmatched junction bases: 5. CDR3 length: 14 residues. CDR3 nucleotide sequence: TGTGCCAGCAGCTCAAGGACAGGGGGAAATACGCAGTATTTT. Translating gives CASSSRTGGNTQYF.

The genes are TRBV9 and TRBJ1-4, with 11 bases matching TRBD1. Germline V gives CDR1 SGDLS, CDR2 YYNGEE. The V segment lost 2 bases and the J segment 8 bases; nucleotides outside the gene matches: 17. The CDR3 runs 19 residues. DNA of the CDR3: TGTGCCAGCAGCGTCAACCGGGACAGGGGGGCGATGGATGGGGAAAAACTGTTTTTT. This encodes CASSVNRDRGAMDGEKLFF.

V usage is TRBV7-9 and J usage is TRBJ1-6; D remains ambiguous. Germline CDR1 reads SEHNR; CDR2 reads FQNEAQ (reference sequence). The ends were cut back, 4 bases at V and 9 bases at J, with 7 bases in the middle. This CDR3 is 12 amino acids long. The CDR3 reads CASSSFGSPLHF. CDR3 in DNA: TGTGCCAGCAGCTCCTTCGGTTCACCCCTCCACTTT. The whole variable domain, filled in from reference TRBV7-9 and TRBJ1-6, reads DTGVSQNPRHKITKRGQNVTFRCDPISEHNRLYWYRQTLGQGPEFLTYFQNEAQLEKSRLLSDRFSAERPKGSFSTLEIQRTEQGDSAMYLCASSSFGSPLHFGNGTRLTVT.

The chain employs TRBV9 and TRBJ1-6; 8 bases match TRBD1. Germline trimming cut 0 bases from V and 9 bases from J; bases unmatched to any gene: 8. Germline assignment: CDR1 SGDLS and CDR2 YYNGEE. The length of the CDR3 is 16 residues. The CDR3 DNA is TGTGCCAGCAGCGTAGCTCTCGGACAGGGTGCTTCACCCCTCCACTTT. It specifies CASSVALGQGASPLHF.

The genes are TRBV28 and TRBJ1-1, with 10 positions matching TRBD1. The CDR3 runs to 13 residues. The germline V gene has CDR1 MDHEN and CDR2 SYDVKM. After removal of 8 bases from V and 5 bases from J, the junction contained 5 bases not matched to a gene. The CDR3 DNA is TGTGCCAGCCACGGGACAGGGGAAACTGAAGCTTTCTTT. Protein product: CASHGTGETEAFF.

This clone was picked up a small number of times. V usage is TRBV5-1 and J usage is TRBJ1-1, with 9 bases lining up with TRBD1. Germline-derived CDR1 and CDR2 are SGHRS and YFSETQ. With V trimmed by 4 bases and J by 1 base, 5 bases remained unmatched. This CDR3 spans 15 amino acids. CDR3 DNA: TGCGCCAGCAGCGAACAGGGGGCGGCGAACACTGAAGCTTTCTTT. Its translation: CASSEQGAANTEAFF.